The sequence of this T cell receptor beta chain was determined in a study of T cell repertoires in cytomegalovirus infection. With regard to this clonotype: What it binds is unknown.

TCRdb reprocessed the reads with MiXCR, giving one entry per CDR3 protein. The sample includes approximately 910,000 distinct CDR3 sequences, around 29% of them seen just once. The sample was cultured CD8+ T cells from PBMCs, taken from culture after CMV antigen stimulation. This receptor was identified in a human donor in good health (CMV status not recorded). Some clones in this sample may be carry-over from other donors' samples.

The CDR3 nucleotides are TGTGCCTTCGGACTAGATGAAAATGAGCAGTTCTTC. Translated, it gives CAFGLDENEQFF. J is TRBJ2-1 and V is TRBV7-9, with 7 bases fitting TRBD2. V shed 11 bases and J 7 bases; nucleotides not matched to a gene: 8. Germline V gives CDR1 SEHNR, CDR2 FQNEAQ (reference sequence). The length of the CDR3 is 12 residues. Full variable domain (outside the CDR3, taken from reference TRBV7-9 and TRBJ2-1): DTGVSQNPRHKITKRGQNVTFRCDPISEHNRLYWYRQTLGQGPEFLTYFQNEAQLEKSRLLSDRFSAERPKGSFSTLEIQRTEQGDSAMYLCAFGLDENEQFFGPGTRLTVL.